This T cell receptor (beta chain) was captured in a study of blood T cell repertoires in COVID-19. Study information: Researchers got acute and convalescent COVID-19 samples from the United States, Italy and Spain. T cells, B-cell-depleted T cells, or PBMCs provided the cDNA or gDNA that served as material.

Patients at the Seattle site were enrolled during active infection and followed longitudinally. In the original workflow: Reference gene primer amplification gave estimated nucleated cell counts. Sequenced by immunoSEQ multiplex PCR; TCRdb stores in-frame clones only, minus some. V and J calls plus clone size are reproduced from that table; the DNA served to infer D and trimming. The table shows over 150,000 clones, with around 94% occurring only once. This clone was seen a single time. This CDR3 contains 14 residues. V gave up 1 base and J gave up 2 bases, with 9 bases separating them. Germline V lookup: CDR1 SGHNT, CDR2 YENEEA.

The TCR sequence derives from a man aged 25 to 45 with COVID-19, enrolled during active disease. The chain couples TRBV11-3 to TRBJ2-7, with no clear D. Sequenced: peripheral blood. The CDR3 nucleotides read TGTGCCAGCAGCTTAGCTCCAGATACCTACGAGCAGTACTTC. As protein: CASSLAPDTYEQYF.